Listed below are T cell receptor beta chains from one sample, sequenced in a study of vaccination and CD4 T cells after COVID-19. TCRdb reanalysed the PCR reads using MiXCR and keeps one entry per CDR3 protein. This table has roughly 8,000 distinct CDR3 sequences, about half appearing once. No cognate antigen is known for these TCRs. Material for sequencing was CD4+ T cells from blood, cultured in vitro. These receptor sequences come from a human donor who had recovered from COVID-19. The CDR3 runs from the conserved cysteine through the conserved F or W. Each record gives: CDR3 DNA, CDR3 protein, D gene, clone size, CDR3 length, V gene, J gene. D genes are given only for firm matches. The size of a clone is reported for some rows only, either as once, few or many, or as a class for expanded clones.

TGCGCCAGCAGCCATCCCAGAGGCGCCAACTATGGCTACACCTTC	CASSHPRGANYGYTF	NA	NA	15	TRBV2	TRBJ1-2
TGTGCCAGCAGTGATTTCGGCCTCAGGGCTGAAGCTTTCTTT	CASSDFGLRAEAFF	NA	large	14	TRBV6-1	TRBJ1-1
TGTGCCAGCTCACCCCTAGAGGATCAGCCCCAGCATTTT	CASSPLEDQPQHF	NA	NA	13	TRBV18	TRBJ1-5
TGTGCCAGCAGCTTATTGGGACTAGCTAACACCGGGGAGCTGTTTTTT	CASSLLGLANTGELFF	TRBD2	few	16	TRBV7-3	TRBJ2-2
TGTGCCGGCCCAAATCAGCCCCAGCATTTT	CAGPNQPQHF	NA	NA	10	TRBV19	TRBJ1-5
TGTGCCAGCAGCTTAGCAGGGAGGGGTGCCTATGGCTACACCTTC	CASSLAGRGAYGYTF	NA	once	15	TRBV7-2	TRBJ1-2
TGCAGTGCTAGACCGGCAGGAGAATCTAATGAAAAACTGTTTTTT	CSARPAGESNEKLFF	NA	NA	15	TRBV20-1	TRBJ1-4
TGTGCCAGCAGCAACCGGGACAGAGCTAACTATGGCTACACCTTC	CASSNRDRANYGYTF	TRBD1	NA	15	TRBV7-9	TRBJ1-2
TGTGCCAGCAGCTCGACCGACAGAAATCAGCCCCAGCATTTT	CASSSTDRNQPQHF	NA	NA	14	TRBV7-9	TRBJ1-5
TGCAGTGCTAGAGATTGGGGGACCTCGGGCTACGAGCAGTACTTC	CSARDWGTSGYEQYF	NA	NA	15	TRBV20-1	TRBJ2-7
TGCAGTGCTAGAGATAGAAAGTCCGGGGCGGGTGCCTACAATGAGCAGTTCTTC	CSARDRKSGAGAYNEQFF	NA	NA	18	TRBV20-1	TRBJ2-1
TGTGCCACCAGCAGGGACAGGGGTCTAGGTGGCTACACCTTC	CATSRDRGLGGYTF	TRBD1	few	14	TRBV15	TRBJ1-2
TGTGCCAGCAGCTTTGACGGGTATAATTCACCCCTCCACTTT	CASSFDGYNSPLHF	NA	NA	14	TRBV7-3	TRBJ1-6
TGTGCCACCAGCAGACCGATTAGGGGGTTTCCCTATGGCTACACCTTC	CATSRPIRGFPYGYTF	NA	few	16	TRBV15	TRBJ1-2
TGTGCCAGCAGCTTTGGACTAGCGGGGAGCTCCTACGAGCAGTACTTC	CASSFGLAGSSYEQYF	TRBD2	NA	16	TRBV7-2	TRBJ2-7
TGTGCCAGCAGTTTATTCGACAGGTACCAAGAGACCCAGTACTTC	CASSLFDRYQETQYF	NA	few	15	TRBV27	TRBJ2-5
TGCAGTGCTGCACGGGGAGCAAACTACGAGCAGTACTTC	CSAARGANYEQYF	NA	NA	13	TRBV20-1	TRBJ2-7
TGTGCCAGCAGCTTAGAGCGCGGGAGGAGGTACTTC	CASSLERGRRYF	TRBD2	NA	12	TRBV7-2	TRBJ2-5
TGTGCCAGCAGCAGGTGGGCCCTTAACCAGTTCTTC	CASSRWALNQFF	NA	few	12	TRBV7-2	TRBJ2-1
TGCGCCAGCAGCTTGGACGGGCGGTACAATCAGCCCCAGCATTTT	CASSLDGRYNQPQHF	NA	NA	15	TRBV5-1	TRBJ1-5
TGTGCCAGCAGTTCCACAGGGTTTAACTATGGCTACACCTTC	CASSSTGFNYGYTF	NA	NA	14	TRBV6-5	TRBJ1-2
TGTGCCAGCAGTACGGGGGGGCTCCCCTATGGCTACACCTTC	CASSTGGLPYGYTF	NA	few	14	TRBV6-1	TRBJ1-2
TGCAGTGCTAGGGACCTAGCGGGGGGATGGAATACGCAGTATTTT	CSARDLAGGWNTQYF	TRBD2	NA	15	TRBV20-1	TRBJ2-3
TGCAGTGCGGACAGGAACACCGGGGAGCTGTTTTTT	CSADRNTGELFF	NA	NA	12	TRBV20-1	TRBJ2-2
TGCGCCAGCAGCCCCGGGACAGGGACATATGGAATGGGTTATGGCTACACCTTC	CASSPGTGTYGMGYGYTF	TRBD1	NA	18	TRBV5-1	TRBJ1-2
TGTGCCAGCAGTTTATCTCTTCCGGGACAGGGGGCCCAGGATGGCTACACCTTC	CASSLSLPGQGAQDGYTF	TRBD1	NA	18	TRBV7-2	TRBJ1-2
TGTGCCAGTAGTGTGCGGGAGGGGGGCTACACCTTC	CASSVREGGYTF	NA	NA	12	TRBV19	TRBJ1-2
TGTGCCAGCAGCATAAATCAGAGGGGAGCTTTCTTT	CASSINQRGAFF	NA	few	12	TRBV7-9	TRBJ1-1
TGTGCCAGCACCCCGCAGGGTACCGGCTACACCTTC	CASTPQGTGYTF	NA	NA	12	TRBV7-2	TRBJ1-2
TGTGCCAGTGGGGGGCAGGGACAGAGATCTAACTATGGCTACACCTTC	CASGGQGQRSNYGYTF	TRBD1	few	16	TRBV19	TRBJ1-2
TGCAGTGCTAAGACAGGGAGGTGGAACACTGAAGCTTTCTTT	CSAKTGRWNTEAFF	TRBD1	NA	14	TRBV20-1	TRBJ1-1
TGTGCCAGTAGTATGGCCGGGAGTCCAATGGAGGAGCTGTTTTTT	CASSMAGSPMEELFF	NA	NA	15	TRBV19	TRBJ2-2
TGTGCCACCAGTGATTTCAGGGGACAGGGGGCATCAGAGACCCAGTACTTC	CATSDFRGQGASETQYF	TRBD1	NA	17	TRBV24-1	TRBJ2-5
TGCAGTGCTAGAGATAAAGGCACGCTAGCGGTAAACAATGAGCAGTTCTTC	CSARDKGTLAVNNEQFF	TRBD2	NA	17	TRBV20-1	TRBJ2-1
TGTGCCAGCAGTTACGGCCTCGGAGGGTACCAAGAGACCCAGTACTTC	CASSYGLGGYQETQYF	NA	NA	16	TRBV6-5	TRBJ2-5
TGCGCCAGCAGCAAGGAGGTGCAAGAGACCCAGTACTTC	CASSKEVQETQYF	NA	NA	13	TRBV5-1	TRBJ2-5
TGTGCCACCAGCAGATCACTTCAGGAATTTGGTGGTACTGAAGCTTTCTTT	CATSRSLQEFGGTEAFF	NA	few	17	TRBV15	TRBJ1-1
TGCAGTGCTAGAATTTTCGGGGACACTAATGAAAAACTGTTTTTT	CSARIFGDTNEKLFF	NA	NA	15	TRBV20-1	TRBJ1-4
TGTGCCAGCAGCCTACTAGAGGCTAGCACAGATACGCAGTATTTT	CASSLLEASTDTQYF	NA	NA	15	TRBV12-3/TRBV12-4	TRBJ2-3
TGTGCCAGCAGCCAAGATCTGCAGGGACTACATGGCTACACCTTC	CASSQDLQGLHGYTF	NA	NA	15	TRBV4-2	TRBJ1-2
TGTGCCAGCAGCTCCGAGGGTTGGGCGCGGACTGAAGCTTTCTTT	CASSSEGWARTEAFF	NA	NA	15	TRBV7-3	TRBJ1-1
TGTGCCAGCCATCCCCCAGGGGACTTCTATGGCTACACCTTC	CASHPPGDFYGYTF	NA	NA	14	TRBV6-1	TRBJ1-2
TGTGCCAGCAGGACCGGGACAGGGGGCCTTACGCAGTATTTT	CASRTGTGGLTQYF	TRBD1	NA	14	TRBV6-1	TRBJ2-3
TGTGCCAGCAGTTACTCGGGACAGGGGTCCTGGGATACGCAGTATTTT	CASSYSGQGSWDTQYF	TRBD1	NA	16	TRBV6-5	TRBJ2-3
TGCAGTGCTAGAGATAATGTTGGTTGGGAGACCCAGTACTTC	CSARDNVGWETQYF	NA	NA	14	TRBV20-1	TRBJ2-5
TGTGCCAGCAGCTGGAGCTCCTACAATGAGCAGTTCTTC	CASSWSSYNEQFF	NA	NA	13	TRBV7-2	TRBJ2-1
TGTGCCACCAGCACCCCAGGGAATACAGATACGCAGTATTTT	CATSTPGNTDTQYF	NA	NA	14	TRBV24-1	TRBJ2-3
TGTGCCAGCACCCCGGACGGAGGACAGGGGGCGTATAGTGGCTACACCTTC	CASTPDGGQGAYSGYTF	TRBD1	NA	17	TRBV6-1	TRBJ1-2
TGTGCCAGCAGCAGGGTACAAGAGACCCAGTACTTC	CASSRVQETQYF	NA	NA	12	TRBV7-9	TRBJ2-5
TGTGCCAGCAGTCCCAGGGGGGGGCGTTTCGCGACTGAAGCTTTCTTT	CASSPRGGRFATEAFF	TRBD1	once	16	TRBV6-1	TRBJ1-1
TGTGCCAGCAGTTACCGACAGGTCAATGGCTATGGCTACACCTTC	CASSYRQVNGYGYTF	NA	few	15	TRBV6-5	TRBJ1-2